This record looks at one TCR beta chain sequence and its context. Other DNA sequences in this specimen translate into the identical CDR3. This entry comes from a study of CD8+ T cells in alopecia areata. The overall study: For the treated group, dosing was oral tofacitinib at 5 to 10 mg twice daily. Treated patients received severity scores based on the percentage of scalp area affected.

The CDR3 runs to 12 residues. The germline V and J ends were trimmed by 2 bases and 2 bases, with 1 base remaining between them. Per germline, CDR1 SNHLY and CDR2 FYNNEI. RNA extraction and reverse transcription yielded cDNA as sequencing template. Clones were sequenced by immunoSEQ multiplex PCR, and TCRdb holds only the in-frame ones, with some missing. The sample includes some 180,000 clones, approximately 53% of them seen just once. Treatment denoted: oral pan-JAK inhibitor, 5-10 mg twice daily. Sequences were derived from CD8+ T cells sorted from blood, sampled at week 24, from a patient treated with tofacitinib. The rearrangement uses TRBV2 and TRBJ1-5; D ambiguous. This clonotype originated in a human donor with alopecia areata. The CDR3 is CASSERNQPQHF. DNA for the CDR3: TGTGCCAGCAGTGAACGCAATCAGCCCCAGCATTTT.